This T cell receptor beta chain was captured by sequencing in a study of blood T cell repertoires in COVID-19. Study information: The origin of the acute and convalescent COVID-19 samples was the United States, Italy and Spain. Sample material is recorded as cDNA or gDNA derived from T cells, B-cell-depleted T cells, or PBMCs.

The CDR3 consists of 13 residues. Germline CDR1 reads MGHRA; CDR2 reads YSYEKL. Trimming took 8 bases from V and 5 from J; bases not matched to a gene: 7. Produced via immunoSEQ multiplex PCR; TCRdb's table is partial and in-frame only. The sample consists of 200,000 to 250,000 clones, around 85% of them appearing once. The chain links TRBV4-1 to TRBJ1-1; 8 bases match TRBD1. This receptor was obtained from a woman between 40 and 55 years old with active or convalescent COVID-19. The sample taken for sequencing was peripheral blood. CDR3 amino acids: CASGAGGRTEAFF. DNA for the CDR3: TGCGCCAGCGGGGCAGGGGGCCGGACTGAAGCTTTCTTT.